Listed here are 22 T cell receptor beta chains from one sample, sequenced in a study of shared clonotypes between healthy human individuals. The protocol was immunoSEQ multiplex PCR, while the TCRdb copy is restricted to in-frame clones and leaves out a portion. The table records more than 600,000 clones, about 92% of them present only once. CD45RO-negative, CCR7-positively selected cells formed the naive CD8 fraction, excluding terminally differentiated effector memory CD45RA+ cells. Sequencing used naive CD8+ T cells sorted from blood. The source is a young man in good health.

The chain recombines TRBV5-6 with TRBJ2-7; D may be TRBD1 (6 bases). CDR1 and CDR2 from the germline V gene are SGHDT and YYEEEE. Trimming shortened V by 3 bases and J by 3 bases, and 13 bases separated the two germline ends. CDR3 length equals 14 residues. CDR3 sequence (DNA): TGTGCCAGCAGCTCCGGACAGAACCTCTACGAGCAGTACTTC. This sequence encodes CASSSGQNLYEQYF.

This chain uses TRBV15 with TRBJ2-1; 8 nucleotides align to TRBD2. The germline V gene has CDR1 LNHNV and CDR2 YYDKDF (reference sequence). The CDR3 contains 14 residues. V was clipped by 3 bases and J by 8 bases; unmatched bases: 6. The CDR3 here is CATSRAGAGDEQFF. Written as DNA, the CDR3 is TGTGCCACCAGCAGGGCGGGAGCGGGAGATGAGCAGTTCTTC.

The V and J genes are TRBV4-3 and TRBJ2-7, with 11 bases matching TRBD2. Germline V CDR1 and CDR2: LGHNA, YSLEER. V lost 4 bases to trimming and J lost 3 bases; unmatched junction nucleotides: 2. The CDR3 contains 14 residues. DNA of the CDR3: TGCGCCAGCAGCCTGGGACTAGCGGTCTACGAGCAGTACTTC. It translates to CASSLGLAVYEQYF.

The CDR3 nucleotides are TGTGCCAGCAGCTTTGGGCCCGACAGGGGTCCGTTCTTC. Protein: CASSFGPDRGPFF. V is TRBV7-2 and J is TRBJ2-1, with 8 bases that match TRBD1. Germline CDR1 and CDR2: SGHTA and FQGNSA. Trimming cost V 3 bases and J 15 bases; bases outside gene matches: 10. The CDR3 loop spans 13 amino acids.

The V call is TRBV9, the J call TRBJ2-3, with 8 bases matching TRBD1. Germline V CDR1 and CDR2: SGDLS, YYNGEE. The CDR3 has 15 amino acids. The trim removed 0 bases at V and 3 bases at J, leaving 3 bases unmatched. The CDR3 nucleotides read TGTGCCAGCAGCGTAGCCAGGGGGCGGACAGATACGCAGTATTTT. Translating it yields CASSVARGRTDTQYF.

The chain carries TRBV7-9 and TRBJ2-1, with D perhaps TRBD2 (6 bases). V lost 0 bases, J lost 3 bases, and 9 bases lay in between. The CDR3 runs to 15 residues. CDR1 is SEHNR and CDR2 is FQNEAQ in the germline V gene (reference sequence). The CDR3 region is CASSLASGNYNEQFF. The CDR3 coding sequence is TGTGCCAGCAGCTTAGCTAGCGGAAACTACAATGAGCAGTTCTTC.

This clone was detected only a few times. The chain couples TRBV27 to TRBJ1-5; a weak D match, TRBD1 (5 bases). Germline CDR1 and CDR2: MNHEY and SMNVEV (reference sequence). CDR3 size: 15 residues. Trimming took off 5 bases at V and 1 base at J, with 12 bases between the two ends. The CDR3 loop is CASSPLGRSNQPQHF. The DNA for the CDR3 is TGTGCCAGCAGTCCCCTGGGGCGGAGCAATCAGCCCCAGCATTTT.

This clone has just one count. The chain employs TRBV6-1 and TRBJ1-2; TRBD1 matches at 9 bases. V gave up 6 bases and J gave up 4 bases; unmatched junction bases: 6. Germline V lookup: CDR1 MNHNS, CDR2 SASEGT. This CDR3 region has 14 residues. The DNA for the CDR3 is TGTGCCAGCAGACCGACAGGGGGGGGCTATGGCTACACCTTC. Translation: CASRPTGGGYGYTF.

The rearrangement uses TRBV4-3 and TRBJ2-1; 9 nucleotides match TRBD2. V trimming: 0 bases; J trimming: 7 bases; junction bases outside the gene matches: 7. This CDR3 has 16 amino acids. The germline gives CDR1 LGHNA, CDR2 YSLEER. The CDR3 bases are TGCGCCAGCAGCCAAGATGTAGCGGGAGTGATAAATGAGCAGTTCTTC. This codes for CASSQDVAGVINEQFF.

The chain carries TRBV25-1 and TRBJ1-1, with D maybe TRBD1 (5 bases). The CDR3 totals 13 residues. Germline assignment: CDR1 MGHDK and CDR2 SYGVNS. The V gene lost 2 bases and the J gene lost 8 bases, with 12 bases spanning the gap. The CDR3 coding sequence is TGTGCCAGCAGTGAAGTCGGGGGAGGGGAAGCTTTCTTT. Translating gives CASSEVGGGEAFF.

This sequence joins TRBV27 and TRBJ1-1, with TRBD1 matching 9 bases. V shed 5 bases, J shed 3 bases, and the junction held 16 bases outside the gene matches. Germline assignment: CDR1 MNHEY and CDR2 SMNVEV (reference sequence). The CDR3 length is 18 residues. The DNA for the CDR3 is TGTGCCAGCAGTACACAATCGGACAGGGGCGAACTCGACACTGAAGCTTTCTTT. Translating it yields CASSTQSDRGELDTEAFF.

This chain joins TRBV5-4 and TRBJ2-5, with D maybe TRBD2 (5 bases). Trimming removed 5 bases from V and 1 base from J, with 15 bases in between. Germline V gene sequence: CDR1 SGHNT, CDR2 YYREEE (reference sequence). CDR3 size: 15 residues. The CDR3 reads CASSSDSASQETQYF. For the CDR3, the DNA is TGTGCCAGCAGTTCGGATAGCGCTAGCCAAGAGACCCAGTACTTC. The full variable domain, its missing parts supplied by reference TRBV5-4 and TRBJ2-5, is ETGVTQSPTHLIKTRGQQVTLRCSSQSGHNTVSWYQQALGQGPQFIFQYYREEENGRGNFPPRFSGLQFPNYSSELNVNALELDDSALYLCASSSDSASQETQYFGPGTRLLVL.

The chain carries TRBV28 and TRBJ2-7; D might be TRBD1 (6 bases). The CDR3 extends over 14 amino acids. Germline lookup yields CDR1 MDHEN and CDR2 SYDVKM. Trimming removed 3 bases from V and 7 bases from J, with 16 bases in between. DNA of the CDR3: TGTGCCAGCAGTTTTTTCCGGAGACAGGAGGAGCAGTACTTC. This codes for CASSFFRRQEEQYF.

CDR3 DNA sequence: TGTGCCTGGAGTGTACCCCCAAGGGCTAGCGGGTTCGGGGAGACCCAGTACTTC. Protein product: CAWSVPPRASGFGETQYF. The J gene is TRBJ2-5, the V gene TRBV30; 8 positions agree with TRBD2. The CDR3 has 18 amino acids. J gave up 5 bases and V 0 bases, and 17 bases lay outside the gene matches. CDR1 is GTSNPN, CDR2 SVGIG, per germline (reference sequence).

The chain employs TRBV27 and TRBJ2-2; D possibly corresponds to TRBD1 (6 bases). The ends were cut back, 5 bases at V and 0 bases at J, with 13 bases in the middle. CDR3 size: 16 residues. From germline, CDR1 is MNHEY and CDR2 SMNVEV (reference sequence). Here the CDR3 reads CASSTQTGTNTGELFF. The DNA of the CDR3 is TGTGCCAGCAGTACCCAGACAGGCACGAACACCGGGGAGCTGTTTTTT.

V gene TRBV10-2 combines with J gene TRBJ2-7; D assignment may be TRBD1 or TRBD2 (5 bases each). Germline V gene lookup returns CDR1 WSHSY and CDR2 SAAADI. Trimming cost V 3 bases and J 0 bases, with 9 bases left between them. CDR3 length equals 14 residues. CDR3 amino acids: CASSELGGSYEQYF. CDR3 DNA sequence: TGCGCCAGCAGTGAACTTGGGGGCTCCTACGAGCAGTACTTC.

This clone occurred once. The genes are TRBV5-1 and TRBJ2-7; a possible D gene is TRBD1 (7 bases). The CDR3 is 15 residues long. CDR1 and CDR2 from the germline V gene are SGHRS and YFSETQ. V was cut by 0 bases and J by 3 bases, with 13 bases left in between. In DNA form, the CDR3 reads TGCGCCAGCAGCTTGGTGGCAGGGGGGAACTACGAGCAGTACTTC. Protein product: CASSLVAGGNYEQYF.

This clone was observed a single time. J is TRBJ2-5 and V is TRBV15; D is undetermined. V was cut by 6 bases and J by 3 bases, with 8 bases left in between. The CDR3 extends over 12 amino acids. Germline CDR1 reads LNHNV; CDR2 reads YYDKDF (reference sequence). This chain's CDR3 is CATRGIEETQYF. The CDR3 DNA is TGTGCCACCAGGGGCATTGAAGAGACCCAGTACTTC.

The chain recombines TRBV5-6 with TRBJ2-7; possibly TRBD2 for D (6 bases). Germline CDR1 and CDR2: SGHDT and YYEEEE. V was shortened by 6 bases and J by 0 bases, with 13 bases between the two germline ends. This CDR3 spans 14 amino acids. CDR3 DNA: TGTGCCAGCACCCGGGAGACAGACTCCTACGAGCAGTACTTC. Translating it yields CASTRETDSYEQYF.

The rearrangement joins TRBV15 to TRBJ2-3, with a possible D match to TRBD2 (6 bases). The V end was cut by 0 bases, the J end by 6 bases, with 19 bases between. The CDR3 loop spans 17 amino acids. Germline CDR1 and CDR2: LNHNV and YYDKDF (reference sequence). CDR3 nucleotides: TGTGCCACCAGCAGAGAAGGGTTAACGGGGACTCTTGATACGCAGTATTTT. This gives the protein CATSREGLTGTLDTQYF.

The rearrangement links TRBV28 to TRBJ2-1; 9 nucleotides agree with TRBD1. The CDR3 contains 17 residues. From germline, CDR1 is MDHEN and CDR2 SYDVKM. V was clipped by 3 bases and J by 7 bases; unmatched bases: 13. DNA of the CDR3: TGTGCCAGCAGTTTCCGCCCGGTCGGACAGGGGATAAATGAGCAGTTCTTC. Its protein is CASSFRPVGQGINEQFF.

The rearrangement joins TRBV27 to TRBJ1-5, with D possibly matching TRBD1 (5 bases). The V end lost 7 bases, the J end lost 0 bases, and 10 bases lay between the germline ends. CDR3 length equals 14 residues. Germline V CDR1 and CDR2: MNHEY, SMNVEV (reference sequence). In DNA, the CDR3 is TGTGCCAGCAATCCAACAGGTAGCAATCAGCCCCAGCATTTT. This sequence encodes CASNPTGSNQPQHF.